The 21 T cell receptor beta chains listed next were all sequenced from one sample in a study of blood T cell repertoires in COVID-19. Some clones are missing from TCRdb's copy, which holds only in-frame ones; the method was immunoSEQ multiplex PCR. There are approximately 190,000 clones in the sample; roughly 90% occur only once, and 6.2% lies in the top ten. The sequenced material came from peripheral blood. The receptors shown here come from a woman aged 40 to 50 who had recovered from COVID-19.

This chain uses TRBV28 with TRBJ1-2, with a possible D match to TRBD1 (5 bases). Between the trimmed V and J ends, which lost 7 bases and 3 bases, there was a span of 18 bases. The CDR3 is 15 amino acids. Germline-derived CDR1 and CDR2 are MDHEN and SYDVKM. The CDR3 region has the DNA TGTGCCAGCACCCTCGGAGGGGACTCCTACTATGGCTACACCTTC. It is translated as CASTLGGDSYYGYTF.

The chain joins TRBV19 to TRBJ1-1, with TRBD1 matching 7 bases. With 3 bases clipped from V and 7 bases from J, the junction kept 17 bases outside the gene matches. From germline, CDR1 is LNHDA and CDR2 SQIVND (reference sequence). The CDR3 loop spans 17 amino acids. The CDR3 sequence is CASSMIPTGESHHEAFF. The CDR3 DNA reads TGTGCCAGTAGTATGATCCCCACAGGGGAATCGCATCATGAAGCTTTCTTT.

The chain is built from TRBV7-9 and TRBJ1-1; maybe TRBD1 (5 bases). This CDR3 spans 13 amino acids. From germline, CDR1 is SEHNR and CDR2 FQNEAQ (reference sequence). V lost 5 bases, J lost 1 base, and 8 bases lay in between. This CDR3 is CASSIGQNTEAFF. The DNA of the CDR3 is TGTGCCAGCAGCATTGGACAGAACACTGAAGCTTTCTTT.

The chain has TRBV6-2 or TRBV6-3 and TRBJ2-1; TRBD2 aligns across 9 bases. Per germline, CDR1 MNHEY and CDR2 SVGEGT. With V trimmed by 2 bases and J by 8 bases, 19 bases remained unmatched. There are 19 residues in the CDR3. Here the CDR3 DNA reads TGTGCCAGCAGTTACGATGGGGATCGTGGATGGCGGGAGGGCCATGAGCAGTTCTTC. Its translation: CASSYDGDRGWREGHEQFF.

This chain links TRBV19 with TRBJ1-5; 8 bases match TRBD1. With V trimmed by 1 base and J by 4 bases, 6 bases remained unmatched. The CDR3 consists of 16 residues. Germline CDR1 is LNHDA and CDR2 is SQIVND (reference sequence). CDR3 DNA: TGTGCCAGTAGTATAGGGGCCGACAGGGGTAATCAGCCCCAGCATTTT. Protein product: CASSIGADRGNQPQHF. Using reference TRBV19 and TRBJ1-5 for the parts outside the CDR3, the full variable domain is DGGITQSPKYLFRKEGQNVTLSCEQNLNHDAMYWYRQDPGQGLRLIYYSQIVNDFQKGDIAEGYSVSREKKESFPLTVTSAQKNPTAFYLCASSIGADRGNQPQHFGDGTRLSIL.

The J gene is TRBJ1-3, the V gene TRBV2; 8 nucleotides align to TRBD1. After removal of 6 bases from V and 0 bases from J, the junction contained 13 bases not matched to a gene. The germline gives CDR1 SNHLY, CDR2 FYNNEI. CDR3 length: 18 residues. The CDR3 bases are TGTGCCAGCAGAGACCCTGGACAGGGTTCGGACTCTGGAAACACCATATATTTT. It encodes CASRDPGQGSDSGNTIYF. Together with reference TRBV2 and TRBJ1-3, the CDR3 gives the full variable domain: EPEVTQTPSHQVTQMGQEVILRCVPISNHLYFYWYRQILGQKVEFLVSFYNNEISEKSEIFDDQFSVERPDGSNFTLKIRSTKLEDSAMYFCASRDPGQGSDSGNTIYFGEGSWLTVV.

This chain uses TRBV30 with TRBJ2-5; 10 bases agree with TRBD2. Per germline, CDR1 GTSNPN and CDR2 SVGIG (reference sequence). The V segment lost 0 bases and the J segment 4 bases; nucleotides outside the gene matches: 5. The CDR3 contains 15 residues. The CDR3 bases are TGTGCCTGGAGTGTAGGAGCGGGAGGGGTAGAGACCCAGTACTTC. This gives the protein CAWSVGAGGVETQYF.

V usage is TRBV27 and J usage is TRBJ2-2; 11 bases match TRBD2. The V segment lost 1 base and the J segment 0 bases; nucleotides outside the gene matches: 1. The CDR3 has 17 residues. CDR1 and CDR2 (germline): MNHEY, SMNVEV (reference sequence). The CDR3 DNA follows: TGTGCCAGCAGTTTATTACTAGCGGGGGCGAACACCGGGGAGCTGTTTTTT. Translating it yields CASSLLLAGANTGELFF.

The genes are TRBV3-1 (or the pseudogene TRBV3-2) and TRBJ2-1; 7 nucleotides line up with TRBD1. V shed 1 base, J shed 10 bases, and the junction held 4 bases outside the gene matches. The CDR3 totals 13 residues. CDR1 and CDR2 from the germline V gene are LGHDT and YNNKEL (reference sequence). The CDR3 sequence: CASSQVPDREQFF. The CDR3 DNA follows: TGTGCCAGCAGCCAAGTACCGGACAGGGAGCAGTTCTTC.

The chain employs TRBV28 and TRBJ1-2; a weak D match, TRBD1 (5 bases). Germline loops: CDR1 MDHEN, CDR2 SYDVKM. V was shortened by 8 bases and J by 1 base, with 8 bases between the two germline ends. This CDR3 is 12 amino acids long. DNA for the CDR3: TGTGCCAGCCGGGGGGGTAACTATGGCTACACCTTC. Its protein is CASRGGNYGYTF.

The CDR3 DNA is TGCAGTGCCCCGAGGACTGGAGAGCAGTTCTTC. Its translation is CSAPRTGEQFF. This rearrangement joins TRBV20-1 to TRBJ2-1, with D possibly being TRBD2 (5 bases). V lost 6 bases and J lost 10, with 13 bases in between. This CDR3 has 11 residues. Germline assignment: CDR1 DFQATT and CDR2 SNEGSKA (reference sequence).

The genes are TRBV7-4 and TRBJ2-7, with D perhaps given as TRBD1 or TRBD2 (9 bases each). CDR1 is SGHVT, CDR2 SQSDAQ, per germline. This CDR3 contains 19 residues. V was clipped by 5 bases and J by 3 bases, with 29 bases between them. This CDR3 reads CASSPDTGGSGRFNYEQYF. In DNA form, the CDR3 reads TGTGCCAGCAGCCCCGACACAGGGGGCAGCGGGAGGTTCAACTACGAGCAGTACTTC.

The genes are TRBV5-5 and TRBJ2-7; tentatively, D is TRBD1 (5 bases). The V end was cut by 4 bases, the J end by 6 bases, with 20 bases between. The V gene's germline CDR1 is SGHKS and CDR2 YYEKEE (reference sequence). The CDR3 sequence is 15 residues long. CDR3 in amino acids: CASSISYTLRGEQYF. In DNA, the CDR3 is TGTGCCAGCAGCATATCCTACACTTTAAGGGGCGAGCAGTACTTC.

The rearrangement joins TRBV5-1 to TRBJ2-7, with 8 nucleotides matching TRBD2. In germline, CDR1 is SGHRS, CDR2 YFSETQ. The CDR3 is 14 residues long. Trimming took 0 bases from V and 6 from J; bases not matched to a gene: 5. In DNA, the CDR3 is TGCGCCAGCAGCTTGGAAGTAGCGGGATCCGAGCAGTACTTC. This translates into CASSLEVAGSEQYF.

The gene calls are TRBV19 and TRBJ1-6; 7 bases align to TRBD1. The germline V gene has CDR1 LNHDA and CDR2 SQIVND (reference sequence). The CDR3 contains 15 residues. The J segment lost 7 bases and the V segment lost 2 bases, leaving 5 bases of the junction unmatched. The CDR3: CASSIWNRGNSPLHF. The DNA of the CDR3 is TGTGCCAGTAGTATATGGAACAGGGGAAATTCACCCCTCCACTTT.

The table lists this clone with many counts. The CDR3 DNA reads TGTGCCTGGAGTGCGGCCCGGGACAGGGACCAGTTCTTC. Translation: CAWSAARDRDQFF. The chain has TRBV30 and TRBJ2-1; 9 nucleotides align to TRBD1. Unmatched junction bases numbered 8, after V lost 1 base and J lost 13 bases. The length of the CDR3 is 13 residues. CDR1 and CDR2 from the germline V gene are GTSNPN and SVGIG (reference sequence).

This chain links TRBV30 with TRBJ2-2; no clear D gene. Germline V lookup: CDR1 GTSNPN, CDR2 SVGIG (reference sequence). Trimming cost V 0 bases and J 0 bases, with 8 bases left between them. The CDR3 sequence is 15 residues long. The CDR3 DNA reads TGTGCCTGGAGTGTACAATACGCGAACACCGGGGAGCTGTTTTTT. Amino acid sequence: CAWSVQYANTGELFF.

The rearrangement joins TRBV18 to TRBJ2-5, with D maybe TRBD2 (6 bases). CDR1 is KGHSH, CDR2 LQKENI, per germline. Trimming removed 2 bases from V and 1 base from J, with 11 bases in between. The CDR3 spans 15 residues. In nucleotides, the CDR3 is TGTGCCAGCTCACCATGGGAGGCGGCCCAAGAGACCCAGTACTTC. Translated: CASSPWEAAQETQYF.

The chain recombines TRBV5-1 with TRBJ2-1, with D tentatively TRBD2 (6 bases). The CDR3 extends over 14 amino acids. Germline V CDR1 and CDR2: SGHRS, YFSETQ. Trimming took off 1 base at V and 9 bases at J, with 14 bases between the two ends. CDR3 protein: CASSLPGGYGEQFF. CDR3 DNA sequence: TGCGCCAGCAGCTTGCCTGGAGGGTACGGTGAGCAGTTCTTC.

This sequence joins TRBV7-8 and TRBJ2-7; 7 bases line up with TRBD1. The CDR3 spans 14 residues. The V segment lost 4 bases and the J segment 1 base; nucleotides outside the gene matches: 4. Germline V gene sequence: CDR1 SGHVS, CDR2 FQNEAQ. CDR3: CASSSMTGSYEQYF. In DNA form, the CDR3 reads TGTGCCAGCAGCTCTATGACAGGGTCCTACGAGCAGTACTTC.

V gene TRBV6-6 combines with J gene TRBJ1-5; D is unclear. Germline-derived CDR1 and CDR2 are MNHNY and SVGAGI (reference sequence). V lost 3 bases to trimming and J lost 4 bases, with 10 bases between them. This CDR3 is built from 14 residues. CDR3: CASSYMSDNQPQHF. As DNA, the CDR3 is TGTGCCAGCAGTTATATGAGTGATAATCAGCCCCAGCATTTT.